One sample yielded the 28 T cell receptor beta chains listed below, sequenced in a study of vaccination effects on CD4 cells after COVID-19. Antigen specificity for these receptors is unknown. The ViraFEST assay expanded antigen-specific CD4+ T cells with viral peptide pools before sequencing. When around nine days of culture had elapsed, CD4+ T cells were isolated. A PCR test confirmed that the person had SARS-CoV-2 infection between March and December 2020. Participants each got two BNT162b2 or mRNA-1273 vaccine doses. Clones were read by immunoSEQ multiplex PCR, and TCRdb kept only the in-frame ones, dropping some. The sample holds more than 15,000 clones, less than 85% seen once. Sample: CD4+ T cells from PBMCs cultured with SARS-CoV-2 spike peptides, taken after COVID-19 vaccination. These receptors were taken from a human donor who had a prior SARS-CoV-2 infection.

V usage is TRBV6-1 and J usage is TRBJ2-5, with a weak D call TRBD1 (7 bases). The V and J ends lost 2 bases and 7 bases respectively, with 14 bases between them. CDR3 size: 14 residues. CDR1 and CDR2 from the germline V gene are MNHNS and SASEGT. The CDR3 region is CASSEFRQGGTQYF. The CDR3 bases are TGTGCCAGCAGTGAATTCCGCCAGGGGGGGACCCAGTACTTC.

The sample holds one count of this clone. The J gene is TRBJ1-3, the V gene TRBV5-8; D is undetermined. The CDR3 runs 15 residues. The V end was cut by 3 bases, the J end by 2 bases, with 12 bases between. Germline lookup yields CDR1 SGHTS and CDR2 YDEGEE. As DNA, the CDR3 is TGTGCCAGCAGCTGGGGTGGCCGGGCTGGAAACACCATATATTTT. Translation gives CASSWGGRAGNTIYF.

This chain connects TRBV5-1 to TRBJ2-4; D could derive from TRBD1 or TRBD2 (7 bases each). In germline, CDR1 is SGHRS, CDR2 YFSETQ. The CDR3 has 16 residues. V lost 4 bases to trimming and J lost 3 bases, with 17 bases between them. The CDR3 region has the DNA TGCGCCAGCAGCCAGGGGGGGGGTTACGGCAAAAACATTCAGTACTTC. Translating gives CASSQGGGYGKNIQYF.

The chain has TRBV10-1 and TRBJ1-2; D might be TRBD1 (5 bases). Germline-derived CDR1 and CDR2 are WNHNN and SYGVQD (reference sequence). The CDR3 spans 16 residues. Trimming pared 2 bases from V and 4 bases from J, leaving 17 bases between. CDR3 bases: TGCGCCAGCAGTGAGCCTCTTACCGGGACGGGCTATGGCTACACCTTC. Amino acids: CASSEPLTGTGYGYTF.

The CDR3 protein is CATSDDLPVTGDSNQPQHF. The CDR3 DNA is TGTGCCACCAGTGACGACCTACCGGTGACAGGGGATAGCAATCAGCCCCAGCATTTT. The chain recombines TRBV24-1 with TRBJ1-5; 8 nucleotides line up with TRBD1. Germline values: CDR1 KGHDR, CDR2 SFDVKD. The CDR3 runs 19 residues. V shed 4 bases and J 0 bases; nucleotides not matched to a gene: 13.

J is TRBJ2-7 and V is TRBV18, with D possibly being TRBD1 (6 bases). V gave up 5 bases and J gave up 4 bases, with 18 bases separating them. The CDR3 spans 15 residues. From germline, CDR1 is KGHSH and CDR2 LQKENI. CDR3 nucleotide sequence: TGTGCCAGCTCAACGACAGGAGCCGGTCGGTACGAGCAGTACTTC. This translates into CASSTTGAGRYEQYF. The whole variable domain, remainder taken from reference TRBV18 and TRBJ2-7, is NAGVMQNPRHLVRRRGQEARLRCSPMKGHSHVYWYRQLPEEGLKFMVYLQKENIIDESGMPKERFSAEFPKEGPSILRIQQVVRGDSAAYFCASSTTGAGRYEQYFGPGTRLTVT.

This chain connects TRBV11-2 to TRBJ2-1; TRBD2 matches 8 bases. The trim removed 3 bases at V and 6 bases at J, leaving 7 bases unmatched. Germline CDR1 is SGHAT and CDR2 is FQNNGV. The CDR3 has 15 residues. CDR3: CASSFERERGNEQFF. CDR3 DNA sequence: TGTGCCAGCAGCTTTGAGCGGGAGAGGGGCAATGAGCAGTTCTTC.

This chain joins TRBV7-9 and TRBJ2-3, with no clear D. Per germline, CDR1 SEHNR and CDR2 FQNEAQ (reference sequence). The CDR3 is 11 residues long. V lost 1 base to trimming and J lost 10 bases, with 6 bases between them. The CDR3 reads CASSLDFSQYF. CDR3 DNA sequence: TGTGCCAGCAGCTTAGACTTTTCGCAGTATTTT. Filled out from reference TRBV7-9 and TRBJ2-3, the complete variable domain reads DTGVSQNPRHKITKRGQNVTFRCDPISEHNRLYWYRQTLGQGPEFLTYFQNEAQLEKSRLLSDRFSAERPKGSFSTLEIQRTEQGDSAMYLCASSLDFSQYFGPGTRLTVL.

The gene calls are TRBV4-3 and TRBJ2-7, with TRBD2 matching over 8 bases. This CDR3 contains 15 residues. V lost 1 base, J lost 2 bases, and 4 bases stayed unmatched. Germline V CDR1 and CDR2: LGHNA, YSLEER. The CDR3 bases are TGCGCCAGCAGCCAAGGTAGAGCGGGAGCCTACGAGCAGTACTTC. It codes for CASSQGRAGAYEQYF.

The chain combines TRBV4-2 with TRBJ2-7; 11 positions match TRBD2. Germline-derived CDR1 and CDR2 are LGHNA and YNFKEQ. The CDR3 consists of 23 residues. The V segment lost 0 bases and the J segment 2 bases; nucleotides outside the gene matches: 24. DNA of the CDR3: TGTGCCAGCAGCCAAGAACAGAACCGGGCGTCCATTAGCGGGGGGGCCTTCGCCTACGAGCAGTACTTC. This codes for CASSQEQNRASISGGAFAYEQYF.

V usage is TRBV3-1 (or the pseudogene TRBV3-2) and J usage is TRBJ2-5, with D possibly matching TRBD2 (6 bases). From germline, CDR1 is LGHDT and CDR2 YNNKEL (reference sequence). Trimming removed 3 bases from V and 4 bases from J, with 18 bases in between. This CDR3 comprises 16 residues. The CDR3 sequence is CASSHKILGGLETQYF. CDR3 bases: TGTGCCAGCAGCCATAAGATACTAGGAGGGCTAGAGACCCAGTACTTC.

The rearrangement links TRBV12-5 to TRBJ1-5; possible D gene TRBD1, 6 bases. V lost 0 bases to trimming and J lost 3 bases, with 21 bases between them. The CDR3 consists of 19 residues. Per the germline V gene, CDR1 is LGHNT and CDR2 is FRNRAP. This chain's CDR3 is CASGLVRAGDTLFNQPQHF. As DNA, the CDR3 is TGTGCTAGTGGTTTGGTAAGGGCGGGGGACACCTTGTTCAATCAGCCCCAGCATTTT.

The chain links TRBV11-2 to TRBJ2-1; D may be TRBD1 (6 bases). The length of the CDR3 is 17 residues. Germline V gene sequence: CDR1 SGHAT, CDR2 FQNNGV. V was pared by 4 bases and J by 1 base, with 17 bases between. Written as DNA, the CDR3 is TGTGCCAGCAGCTCTCAGGGGTGGAGGAGATCCTACAATGAGCAGTTCTTC. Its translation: CASSSQGWRRSYNEQFF.

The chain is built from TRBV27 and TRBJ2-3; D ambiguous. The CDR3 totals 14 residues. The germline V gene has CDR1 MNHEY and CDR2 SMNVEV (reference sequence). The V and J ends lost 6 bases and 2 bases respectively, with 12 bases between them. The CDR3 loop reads CASRLSRPTDTQYF. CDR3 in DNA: TGTGCCAGCAGGCTAAGTAGGCCCACAGATACGCAGTATTTT.

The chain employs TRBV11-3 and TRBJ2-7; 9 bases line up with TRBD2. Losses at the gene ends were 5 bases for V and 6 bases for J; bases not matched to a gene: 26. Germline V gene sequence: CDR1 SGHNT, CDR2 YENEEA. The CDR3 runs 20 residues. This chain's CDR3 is CASSKYMLPRLAVRPPEQYF. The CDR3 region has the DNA TGTGCCAGCAGCAAATATATGTTACCGAGACTAGCGGTCAGACCCCCCGAGCAGTACTTC.

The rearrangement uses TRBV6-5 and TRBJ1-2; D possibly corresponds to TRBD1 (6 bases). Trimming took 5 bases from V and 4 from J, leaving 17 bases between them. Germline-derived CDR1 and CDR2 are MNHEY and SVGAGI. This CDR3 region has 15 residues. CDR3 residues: CASSRGGRLGYGYTF. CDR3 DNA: TGTGCCAGCAGTCGCGGGGGGCGCCTAGGCTATGGCTACACCTTC.

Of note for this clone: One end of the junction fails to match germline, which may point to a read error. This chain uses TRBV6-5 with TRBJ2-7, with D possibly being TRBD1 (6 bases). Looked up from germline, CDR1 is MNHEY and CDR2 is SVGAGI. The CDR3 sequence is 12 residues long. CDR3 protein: CASNLSDRASFF. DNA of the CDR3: TGTGCCAGCAACCTCTCGGACAGAGCGTCGTTCTTC.

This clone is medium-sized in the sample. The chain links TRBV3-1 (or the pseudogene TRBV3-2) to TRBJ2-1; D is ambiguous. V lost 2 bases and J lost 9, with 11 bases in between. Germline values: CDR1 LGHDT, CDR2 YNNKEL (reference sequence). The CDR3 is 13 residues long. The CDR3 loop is CASSQMAVGEQFF. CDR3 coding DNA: TGTGCCAGCAGCCAAATGGCGGTAGGTGAGCAGTTCTTC.

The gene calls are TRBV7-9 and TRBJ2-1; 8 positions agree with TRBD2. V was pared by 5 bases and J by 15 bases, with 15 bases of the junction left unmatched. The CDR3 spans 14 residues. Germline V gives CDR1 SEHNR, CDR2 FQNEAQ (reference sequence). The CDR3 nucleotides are TGTGCCAGCAGCGAAACCGGGACTAGAAATTTTGGGTTCTTC. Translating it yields CASSETGTRNFGFF.

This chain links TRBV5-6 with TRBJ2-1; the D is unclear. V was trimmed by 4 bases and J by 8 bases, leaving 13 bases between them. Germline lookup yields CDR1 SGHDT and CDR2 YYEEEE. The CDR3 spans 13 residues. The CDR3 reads CASSKVLLDEQFF. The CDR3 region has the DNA TGTGCCAGCAGCAAGGTACTATTGGATGAGCAGTTCTTC.

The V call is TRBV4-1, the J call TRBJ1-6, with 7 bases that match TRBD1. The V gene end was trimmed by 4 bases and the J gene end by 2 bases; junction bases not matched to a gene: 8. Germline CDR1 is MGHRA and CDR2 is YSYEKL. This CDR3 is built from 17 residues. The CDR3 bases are TGCGCCAGCAGCCCCCCTGAAGGGGGCCCCTATAATTCACCCCTCCACTTT. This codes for CASSPPEGGPYNSPLHF.

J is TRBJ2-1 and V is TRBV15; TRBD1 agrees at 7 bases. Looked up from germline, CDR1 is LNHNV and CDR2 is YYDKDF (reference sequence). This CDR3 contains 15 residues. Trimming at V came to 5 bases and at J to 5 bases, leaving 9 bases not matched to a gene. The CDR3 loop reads CATSLQGTRNNEQFF. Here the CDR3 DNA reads TGTGCCACCAGCCTACAGGGGACAAGGAACAATGAGCAGTTCTTC.

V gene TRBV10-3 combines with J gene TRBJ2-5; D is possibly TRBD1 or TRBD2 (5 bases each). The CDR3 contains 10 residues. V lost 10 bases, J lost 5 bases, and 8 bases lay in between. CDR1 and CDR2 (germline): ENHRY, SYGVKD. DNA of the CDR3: TGTGCCACCGGGGACGAGACCCAGTACTTC. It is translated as CATGDETQYF.

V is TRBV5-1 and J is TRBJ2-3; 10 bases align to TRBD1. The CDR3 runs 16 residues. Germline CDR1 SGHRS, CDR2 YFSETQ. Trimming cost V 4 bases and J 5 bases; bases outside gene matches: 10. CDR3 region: CASSLMGQGMVDTQYF. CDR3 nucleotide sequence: TGCGCCAGCAGCCTTATGGGACAGGGGATGGTAGATACGCAGTATTTT.

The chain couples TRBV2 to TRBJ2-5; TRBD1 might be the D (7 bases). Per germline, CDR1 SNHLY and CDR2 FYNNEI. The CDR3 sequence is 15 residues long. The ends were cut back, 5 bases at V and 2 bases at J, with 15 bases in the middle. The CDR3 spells CASSRQGGGQETQYF. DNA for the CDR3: TGTGCCAGCAGTAGACAGGGAGGAGGACAAGAGACCCAGTACTTC.

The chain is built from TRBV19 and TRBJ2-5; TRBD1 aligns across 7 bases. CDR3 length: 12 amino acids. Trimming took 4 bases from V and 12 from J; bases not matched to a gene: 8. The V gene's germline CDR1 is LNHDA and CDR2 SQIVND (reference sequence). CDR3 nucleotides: TGTGCCAGTAGTAACAGGGGCCACGTTAAGTACTTC. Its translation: CASSNRGHVKYF.

The CDR3 DNA reads as TGTGCCAGTAGTCCACCTCTAGCGTGGCATGAGCAGTTCTTC. It encodes CASSPPLAWHEQFF. The chain links TRBV19 to TRBJ2-1; maybe TRBD2 (6 bases). The CDR3 length is 14 residues. The V gene's germline CDR1 is LNHDA and CDR2 SQIVND (reference sequence). The V end was cut by 5 bases, the J end by 8 bases, with 16 bases between.

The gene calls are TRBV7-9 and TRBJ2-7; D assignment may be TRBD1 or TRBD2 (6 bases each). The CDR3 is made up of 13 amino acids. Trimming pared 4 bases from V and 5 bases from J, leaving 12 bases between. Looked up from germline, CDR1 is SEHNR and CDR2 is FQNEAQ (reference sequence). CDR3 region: CASSSSGGHEQYF. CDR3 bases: TGTGCCAGCAGCTCCTCCGGGGGCCACGAGCAGTACTTC.